A single sample is the source of the 30 T cell receptor beta chains below, sequenced in a study of blood T cell repertoires in COVID-19. Sequencing used immunoSEQ multiplex PCR; TCRdb keeps in-frame clones, though not all of them. The sample has roughly 330,000 clones, roughly nine tenths seen once. Sequencing was done on a sample of peripheral blood. The receptors stem from a young man who had recovered from COVID-19.

The chain is built from TRBV5-1 and TRBJ1-1; TRBD1 aligns across 7 bases. Unmatched junction bases numbered 6, after V lost 0 bases and J lost 10 bases. Germline lookup yields CDR1 SGHRS and CDR2 YFSETQ. The CDR3 length is 13 residues. CDR3 DNA sequence: TGCGCCAGCAGCTTGGGAGGGGGCCCCGTAGCTTTCTTT. Its protein product is CASSLGGGPVAFF.

This clone was observed a few times. The chain employs TRBV29-1 and TRBJ2-7, with 11 bases matching TRBD1. V trimming: 6 bases; J trimming: 6 bases; junction bases outside the gene matches: 4. This CDR3 region has 12 residues. Germline V lookup: CDR1 SQVTM, CDR2 ANQGSEA. In nucleotides, the CDR3 is TGCAGCGTCGGGACAGGGGGAAGCGAGCAGTACTTC. It yields the protein CSVGTGGSEQYF.

V is TRBV2 and J is TRBJ2-1; 8 positions match TRBD2. The CDR3 spans 14 residues. The V gene's germline CDR1 is SNHLY and CDR2 FYNNEI. J was trimmed by 2 bases and V by 6 bases; bases with no gene match: 3. The CDR3 sequence: CASSRGGTYNEQFF. As DNA, the CDR3 is TGTGCCAGCAGCCGCGGGGGGACCTACAATGAGCAGTTCTTC.

The chain joins TRBV29-1 to TRBJ2-1; 9 bases agree with TRBD2. The CDR3 totals 18 residues. Trimming took 4 bases from V and 4 from J; bases not matched to a gene: 17. Germline loops: CDR1 SQVTM, CDR2 ANQGSEA. The CDR3 is CSVGPTKAGGPLYNEQFF. CDR3 DNA: TGCAGCGTTGGGCCCACAAAGGCGGGAGGGCCCCTTTACAATGAGCAGTTCTTC.

This rearrangement joins TRBV2 to TRBJ1-5; D possibly corresponds to TRBD1 (5 bases). This CDR3 has 11 amino acids. Germline CDR1 reads SNHLY; CDR2 reads FYNNEI. Trimming stripped 4 bases from V and 9 bases from J, with 7 bases between. The CDR3 nucleotides are TGTGCCAGCAGTGTGGGGGGGCCCCAGCATTTT. The encoded protein is CASSVGGPQHF.

The rearrangement joins TRBV7-6 to TRBJ2-1; 9 positions match TRBD2. V was clipped by 1 base and J by 2 bases; unmatched bases: 0. CDR3 length: 15 residues. Germline V lookup: CDR1 SGHVS, CDR2 FNYEAQ. CDR3 sequence: CASSLGLAAYNEQFF. CDR3 sequence (DNA): TGTGCCAGCAGCTTAGGACTAGCGGCCTACAATGAGCAGTTCTTC.

The gene calls are TRBV27 and TRBJ2-7; tentatively, D is TRBD1 (5 bases). The V gene's germline CDR1 is MNHEY and CDR2 SMNVEV (reference sequence). Trimming cost V 0 bases and J 4 bases, with 13 bases left between them. There are 15 residues in the CDR3. The CDR3 is CASSLSRAGMYEQYF. CDR3 DNA sequence: TGTGCCAGCAGTTTATCCCGGGCAGGGATGTACGAGCAGTACTTC.

As concerns this clone: Other DNA sequences in the sample encode the same CDR3. The chain uses TRBV6-5 and TRBJ1-2; unclear D gene. This CDR3 region has 13 residues. The ends were cut back, 2 bases at V and 5 bases at J, with 9 bases in the middle. Germline CDR1 MNHEY, CDR2 SVGAGI. As DNA, the CDR3 is TGTGCCAGCAGTTACGGGCAGCTTTATGGCTACACCTTC. Translated, it gives CASSYGQLYGYTF.

This clone has just one count. The chain joins TRBV28 to TRBJ2-7; perhaps TRBD2 as D (5 bases). This CDR3 spans 14 amino acids. Germline V gives CDR1 MDHEN, CDR2 SYDVKM. V was trimmed by 6 bases and J by 2 bases, leaving 14 bases between them. CDR3 DNA sequence: TGTGCCAGCAGCCGACTAACGGGGACCTACGAGCAGTACTTC. It specifies CASSRLTGTYEQYF. The whole variable domain, filled in from reference TRBV28 and TRBJ2-7, reads DVKVTQSSRYLVKRTGEKVFLECVQDMDHENMFWYRQDPGLGLRLIYFSYDVKMKEKGDIPEGYSVSREKKERFSLILESASTNQTSMYLCASSRLTGTYEQYFGPGTRLTVT.

This clone was seen a few times. J is TRBJ2-2 and V is TRBV5-1; D unclear. CDR3 length equals 13 residues. Trimming shortened V by 4 bases and J by 8 bases, and 12 bases separated the two germline ends. The germline V gene has CDR1 SGHRS and CDR2 YFSETQ. Here the CDR3 DNA reads TGCGCCAGCAGCGAAGGAATACAGGGGGAGCTGTTTTTT. Translating gives CASSEGIQGELFF.

The chain employs TRBV9 and TRBJ1-2; TRBD1 agrees at 9 bases. The CDR3 runs 17 residues. J lost 7 bases, V lost 4 bases, and 17 bases had no gene match. CDR1 and CDR2 (germline): SGDLS, YYNGEE. This CDR3 reads CASSPRAGQGFLGGYTF. CDR3 DNA sequence: TGTGCCAGCAGCCCGAGGGCGGGACAGGGATTTCTAGGTGGCTACACCTTC.

The chain carries TRBV9 and TRBJ1-1; 7 positions match TRBD1. The CDR3 length is 13 residues. Germline loops: CDR1 SGDLS, CDR2 YYNGEE. Trimming cost V 4 bases and J 2 bases; bases outside gene matches: 2. CDR3 in DNA: TGTGCCAGCAGCATAGGGGGCAACACTGAAGCTTTCTTT. Protein sequence: CASSIGGNTEAFF.

V and J are TRBV4-1 and TRBJ1-5, with unresolved D. V lost 0 bases and J 7 bases, leaving 16 bases between the germline ends. CDR1 MGHRA and CDR2 YSYEKL come from the germline V gene. The CDR3 sequence is 16 residues long. CDR3 protein: CASSQDVSGFGQPQHF. CDR3 sequence (DNA): TGCGCCAGCAGCCAAGATGTGTCAGGCTTTGGGCAGCCCCAGCATTTT.

This chain connects TRBV27 to TRBJ2-7; TRBD2 matches at 8 bases. The germline V gene has CDR1 MNHEY and CDR2 SMNVEV (reference sequence). The CDR3 consists of 15 residues. The J segment lost 3 bases and the V segment lost 6 bases, leaving 10 bases of the junction unmatched. CDR3 in amino acids: CASSPQAGGSYEQYF. CDR3 DNA: TGTGCCAGCAGCCCCCAGGCGGGAGGTAGCTACGAGCAGTACTTC.

J is TRBJ2-7 and V is TRBV13; D gene unclear. V was clipped by 1 base and J by 3 bases, with 4 bases between them. The CDR3 runs to 12 residues. Germline V CDR1 and CDR2: PRHDT, FYEKMQ (reference sequence). CDR3 DNA: TGTGCCAGCAGCTTAGACGGCTACGAGCAGTACTTC. Protein product: CASSLDGYEQYF.

The V call is TRBV5-1, the J call TRBJ2-1; no clear D gene. V dropped 0 bases and J dropped 13 bases, with 8 bases sitting between them. This CDR3 region has 11 residues. CDR1 and CDR2 (germline): SGHRS, YFSETQ. The CDR3 nucleotides read TGCGCCAGCAGCTTGGATGGAGACCAGTTCTTC. Its translation is CASSLDGDQFF.

The chain is built from TRBV10-2 and TRBJ1-1, with D uncertain. The CDR3 runs 13 residues. Per germline, CDR1 WSHSY and CDR2 SAAADI. V lost 4 bases and J 1 base, leaving 7 bases between the germline ends. DNA of the CDR3: TGCGCCAGCAGTGTGGGCAGGAACACTGAAGCTTTCTTT. This gives the protein CASSVGRNTEAFF.

Remarks on this clone: This sample includes further DNA sequences coding for the same CDR3. This chain links TRBV19 with TRBJ2-7, with D possibly TRBD2 on 6 matching bases. Trimming pared 3 bases from V and 0 bases from J, leaving 12 bases between. Germline CDR1 and CDR2: LNHDA and SQIVND (reference sequence). The CDR3 has 15 amino acids. CDR3 residues: CASSIGGESSYEQYF. CDR3 DNA sequence: TGTGCCAGTAGTATTGGCGGGGAAAGCTCCTACGAGCAGTACTTC.

This chain links TRBV5-1 with TRBJ1-4; D unclear. The V end lost 2 bases, the J end lost 6 bases, and 11 bases lay between the germline ends. This CDR3 contains 14 residues. Germline V gene sequence: CDR1 SGHRS, CDR2 YFSETQ. CDR3 loop: CASSFNEADEKLFF. CDR3 nucleotides: TGCGCCAGCAGCTTCAACGAGGCCGATGAAAAACTGTTTTTT.

This clone was detected once. The chain recombines TRBV3-1 (or the pseudogene TRBV3-2) with TRBJ2-3; TRBD2 agrees at 9 bases. The trim removed 3 bases at V and 2 bases at J, leaving 6 bases unmatched. This CDR3 has 16 residues. CDR1 and CDR2 (germline): LGHDT, YNNKEL (reference sequence). The CDR3 region is CASSQWLAGNTDTQYF. CDR3 DNA sequence: TGTGCCAGCAGCCAGTGGCTAGCGGGGAACACAGATACGCAGTATTTT.

The chain recombines TRBV6-5 with TRBJ2-7; 9 bases agree with TRBD1. Germline V CDR1 and CDR2: MNHEY, SVGAGI. After removal of 5 bases from V and 1 base from J, the junction contained 6 bases not matched to a gene. The CDR3 length is 15 residues. The CDR3 loop reads CASSRGQGSSYEQYF. The DNA of the CDR3 is TGTGCCAGCAGTCGAGGACAGGGGTCGTCCTACGAGCAGTACTTC.

This clone was counted a few times. This chain connects TRBV4-1 to TRBJ1-1; 10 bases are shared with TRBD1. Germline V gene data show CDR1 as MGHRA and CDR2 as YSYEKL. The J segment lost 5 bases and the V segment lost 6 bases, leaving 3 bases of the junction unmatched. The CDR3 spans 13 residues. CDR3 DNA: TGCGCCAGCAGGACAGGGGGCGCGACTGAAGCTTTCTTT. Its protein product is CASRTGGATEAFF.

The chain couples TRBV4-2 to TRBJ2-1; D is perhaps TRBD1 (7 bases). The V end lost 8 bases, the J end lost 0 bases, and 17 bases lay between the germline ends. CDR3 length equals 16 residues. CDR1 is LGHNA and CDR2 is YNFKEQ in the germline V gene. The CDR3 here is CASGGGPLSSYNEQFF. In DNA, the CDR3 is TGTGCCAGCGGAGGGGGCCCACTGAGCTCCTACAATGAGCAGTTCTTC.

This clone occurred once. V and J are TRBV18 and TRBJ1-1; D uncertain. The length of the CDR3 is 15 residues. Trimming removed 3 bases from V and 2 bases from J, with 13 bases in between. Germline CDR1 KGHSH, CDR2 LQKENI. CDR3 DNA sequence: TGTGCCAGCTCACCTATAACTACACCAAACACTGAAGCTTTCTTT. Encoded protein: CASSPITTPNTEAFF.

The V gene is TRBV23-1, the J gene TRBJ2-7; no firm D call. TRBV23-1 qualifies as an ORF whose function is uncertain. V lost 0 bases to trimming and J lost 5 bases, with 8 bases between them. This CDR3 spans 13 amino acids. The CDR3 region has the DNA TGCGCCAGCAGTCAATCCCGGTCCCACGAGCAGTACTTC. Encoded protein: CASSQSRSHEQYF.

The chain uses TRBV27 and TRBJ2-7; 7 bases are shared with TRBD1. Germline V gene sequence: CDR1 MNHEY, CDR2 SMNVEV (reference sequence). The CDR3 has 14 amino acids. The ends lost 6 bases at V and 0 bases at J; junction bases unmatched: 5. The CDR3 DNA follows: TGTGCCAGCAGCCTAACAGGGGCCTCCTACGAGCAGTACTTC. Translation: CASSLTGASYEQYF.

This rearrangement joins TRBV29-1 to TRBJ1-1; no definite D call. The V end was cut by 7 bases, the J end by 7 bases, with 13 bases between. The CDR3 contains 11 residues. Germline CDR1 SQVTM, CDR2 ANQGSEA. The CDR3 protein is CSATPGVEAFF. Here the CDR3 DNA reads TGCAGCGCTACGCCTGGAGTTGAAGCTTTCTTT.

The chain has TRBV3-1 (or the pseudogene TRBV3-2) and TRBJ2-7; TRBD1 agrees at 10 bases. The CDR3 loop spans 15 amino acids. Germline V gene lookup returns CDR1 LGHDT and CDR2 YNNKEL (reference sequence). The trim removed 2 bases at V and 2 bases at J, leaving 3 bases unmatched. The CDR3 DNA follows: TGTGCCAGCAGCCAAACGACAGGGGGCCCCTACGAGCAGTACTTC. Encoded protein: CASSQTTGGPYEQYF.

The V gene is TRBV10-3, the J gene TRBJ2-5, with TRBD1 matching 9 bases. From germline, CDR1 is ENHRY and CDR2 SYGVKD. The trim removed 7 bases at V and 2 bases at J, leaving 5 bases unmatched. CDR3 length: 14 residues. Here the CDR3 reads CAINPGQGQETQYF. The CDR3 region has the DNA TGTGCCATCAATCCGGGACAGGGACAAGAGACCCAGTACTTC.

This rearrangement joins TRBV4-1 to TRBJ1-1; TRBD1 agrees at 8 bases. CDR1 and CDR2 from the germline V gene are MGHRA and YSYEKL. This CDR3 region has 18 residues. Trimming removed 1 base from V and 4 bases from J; junction bases left unmatched: 14. The CDR3 here is CASSQVPYRGDRSTEAFF. The CDR3 DNA sequence: TGCGCCAGCAGCCAAGTCCCATACAGGGGGGATAGGAGCACTGAAGCTTTCTTT.